Listed here are 22 T cell receptor beta chains from one sample, sequenced in a study of T cells in Graves' hyperthyroidism and ophthalmopathy. TCR beta CDR3 regions were amplified from RNA transcripts. HTBI primers were used for first-round RT-PCR of the TCR CDR3. TCRdb used MiXCR to reprocess the multiplex PCR reads, holding one entry per CDR3 protein. This sample carries about 400,000 distinct CDR3 sequences, around 15% of them seen once, and the ten largest clones take 5% to 6%. The specimen was blood. Every receptor here comes from a woman aged 18-29 years with Graves' hyperthyroidism.

This clonotype was recorded a few times. This chain connects TRBV15 to TRBJ2-5, with no clear D. The CDR3 is made up of 13 amino acids. V shed 0 bases and J shed 7 bases, with 9 bases lying between them. Germline lookup yields CDR1 LNHNV and CDR2 YYDKDF (reference sequence). The CDR3, as DNA: TGTGCCACCAGCAGAGATAGTATAGGGACCCAGTACTTC. Translation gives CATSRDSIGTQYF.

This clonotype has more than one count but fewer than ten. This chain links TRBV4-3 with TRBJ2-6; 7 nucleotides line up with TRBD1. The trim removed 3 bases at V and 0 bases at J, leaving 5 bases unmatched. The germline CDR1 and CDR2 sequences are LGHNA and YSLEER. The CDR3 length is 17 residues. CDR3 nucleotides: TGCGCCAGCAGCCAGGGGACAGTACCCTCTGGGGCCAACGTCCTGACTTTC. It encodes CASSQGTVPSGANVLTF.

In this sample, this clonotype turned up a few times. The rearrangement uses TRBV30 and TRBJ2-7, with D tentatively TRBD1 or TRBD2 (5 bases each). The CDR3 spans 16 residues. V was shortened by 3 bases and J by 3 bases, with 21 bases between the two germline ends. Germline CDR1 and CDR2: GTSNPN and SVGIG (reference sequence). In DNA form, the CDR3 reads TGTGCCTGGAGGCTCGGGACCGAAGGCCTCCTCTACGAGCAGTACTTC. Amino acids: CAWRLGTEGLLYEQYF. Full variable domain (missing parts from reference TRBV30 and TRBJ2-7): SQTIHQWPATLVQPVGSPLSLECTVEGTSNPNLYWYRQAAGRGLQLLFYSVGIGQISSEVPQNLSASRPQDRQFILSSKKLLLSDSGFYLCAWRLGTEGLLYEQYFGPGTRLTVT.

A word on this clonotype: The junction and the germline gene differ at one end; a read error may be behind it. The V gene is TRBV7-7, the J gene TRBJ2-1; 7 bases agree with TRBD2. CDR1 is SSHAT and CDR2 is FNYEAQ in the germline V gene (reference sequence). The CDR3 is made up of 21 amino acids. The CDR3 loop reads CASSLRREGSIEGASYNEQFF. The DNA for the CDR3 is TGTGCTAGCAGCTTAAGGAGGGAGGGGAGTATCGAGGGAGCCTCCTACAATGAGCAGTTCTTC.

This chain joins TRBV6-2 or TRBV6-3 and TRBJ2-1, with 7 nucleotides matching TRBD1. J gave up 8 bases and V 6 bases, and 13 bases lay outside the gene matches. In germline, CDR1 is MNHEY, CDR2 SVGEGT. This CDR3 comprises 15 residues. The CDR3 loop reads CASSIQLTGDDEQFF. The CDR3 nucleotides read TGTGCCAGCAGCATACAGCTAACAGGGGACGATGAGCAGTTCTTC.

J is TRBJ2-5 and V is TRBV29-1; D not certain. The germline gives CDR1 SQVTM, CDR2 ANQGSEA. V lost 1 base and J lost 3, with 9 bases in between. The CDR3 is made up of 13 amino acids. CDR3 sequence: CSVEVPLKETQYF. CDR3 DNA sequence: TGCAGCGTTGAAGTTCCGTTGAAAGAGACCCAGTACTTC.

The table lists this clonotype with many counts. J is TRBJ1-1 and V is TRBV28, with D possibly matching TRBD1 (6 bases). The V and J ends lost 6 bases and 4 bases respectively, with 12 bases between them. Germline lookup yields CDR1 MDHEN and CDR2 SYDVKM. The CDR3 is made up of 13 amino acids. The CDR3 bases are TGTGCCAGCAGACTAGGGGGGACCACTGAAGCTTTCTTT. Residues: CASRLGGTTEAFF.

This clonotype was observed at least ten times. The chain couples TRBV6-5 to TRBJ1-4; D is undetermined. CDR1 is MNHEY and CDR2 is SVGAGI in the germline V gene. V lost 0 bases to trimming and J lost 1 base, with 6 bases between them. The length of the CDR3 is 15 residues. The CDR3 DNA follows: TGTGCCAGCAGTTACTCTGGCGGAACTAATGAAAAACTGTTTTTT. Translation gives CASSYSGGTNEKLFF.

This clonotype has ten or more counts. The chain recombines TRBV11-2 with TRBJ2-5; TRBD1 matches 7 bases. The CDR3 covers 15 residues. CDR1 SGHAT and CDR2 FQNNGV come from the germline V gene. V was clipped by 0 bases and J by 5 bases; unmatched bases: 6. The DNA of the CDR3 is TGTGCCAGCAGCTTAGATGAGGGGGCTTGGGAGACCCAGTACTTC. It encodes CASSLDEGAWETQYF.

The table lists this clonotype with many counts. The CDR3 spells CATRGQSLEQFF. CDR3 nucleotides: TGTGCCACGAGAGGACAGTCTCTTGAGCAGTTCTTC. The V gene is TRBV24-1, the J gene TRBJ2-1, with D possibly matching TRBD1 (6 bases). The V gene lost 10 bases and the J gene lost 9 bases, with 15 bases spanning the gap. Germline CDR1 and CDR2: KGHDR and SFDVKD. CDR3 length: 12 amino acids.

V is TRBV7-8 and J is TRBJ1-1; D remains unclear. With 2 bases removed from V and 1 base from J, the gap between germline ends came to 8 bases. The CDR3 is made up of 14 amino acids. The germline V gene has CDR1 SGHVS and CDR2 FQNEAQ. The CDR3 DNA sequence: TGTGCCAGCAGCTTATCGTGGGGGAACACTGAAGCTTTCTTT. This sequence encodes CASSLSWGNTEAFF.

With regard to this clonotype: A read error may explain this, as a much larger clone is one base away. The chain joins TRBV11-2 to TRBJ2-2; 7 bases map to TRBD1. V lost 7 bases to trimming and J lost 5 bases; unmatched junction nucleotides: 13. Per germline, CDR1 SGHAT and CDR2 FQNNGV. CDR3 length: 16 residues. The CDR3: CASNSFRQGITGELFF. The CDR3 coding sequence is TGTGCCAGCAACTCTTTCAGACAGGGCATTACCGGGGAGCTGTTTTTT. Based on the CDR3 plus reference TRBV11-2 and TRBJ2-2, the full variable domain is EAGVAQSPRYKIIEKRQSVAFWCNPISGHATLYWYQQILGQGPKLLIQFQNNGVVDDSQLPKDRFSAERLKGVDSTLKIQPAKLEDSAVYLCASNSFRQGITGELFFGEGSRLTVL.

The sample holds a few counts of this clonotype. The chain recombines TRBV4-1 with TRBJ1-2, with 7 bases lining up with TRBD1. Trimming removed 3 bases from V and 7 bases from J; junction bases left unmatched: 11. Germline V gene data show CDR1 as MGHRA and CDR2 as YSYEKL. The CDR3 consists of 15 residues. In DNA, the CDR3 is TGCGCCAGCAGCCAGGCTGGGAGGGGGCCTCCTGGCTACACCTTC. Translating gives CASSQAGRGPPGYTF.

This clonotype was seen ten or more times. The V and J genes are TRBV10-3 and TRBJ2-3, with D possibly TRBD2 on 6 matching bases. Germline CDR1 ENHRY, CDR2 SYGVKD. There are 14 residues in the CDR3. The V end lost 4 bases, the J end lost 4 bases, and 12 bases lay between the germline ends. CDR3 sequence: CAISVSAGSDTQYF. The CDR3 region has the DNA TGTGCCATCAGTGTTTCGGCGGGATCAGATACGCAGTATTTT.

This clonotype was recorded a few times. CDR3 region: CASSFGTPGLAGAGGSSYNEQFF. CDR3 sequence (DNA): TGTGCCAGCAGCTTTGGGACCCCAGGACTAGCGGGAGCAGGGGGGAGCTCCTACAATGAGCAGTTCTTC. V and J are TRBV11-2 and TRBJ2-1; TRBD2 matches at 13 bases. The CDR3 has 23 residues. The germline V gene has CDR1 SGHAT and CDR2 FQNNGV. Trimming removed 3 bases from V and 0 bases from J; junction bases left unmatched: 20.

This clonotype was found many times. The CDR3 bases are TGCGCCAGCAAAGAGGGACAGACAAACATTCAGTACTTC. Translation: CASKEGQTNIQYF. The genes are TRBV5-1 and TRBJ2-4, with 7 bases that match TRBD1. The junction had 6 bases not matched to a gene; V was cut back by 6 bases and J by 6 bases. The germline V gene encodes CDR1 SGHRS and CDR2 YFSETQ. The CDR3 spans 13 residues.

This clonotype occurred many times. The chain links TRBV29-1 to TRBJ2-3; D remains unclear. Deletions cut 5 bases from V and 2 bases from J, with 8 bases between. The CDR3 runs 12 residues. Germline V CDR1 and CDR2: SQVTM, ANQGSEA. The DNA for the CDR3 is TGCAGCGTTAGGTGGCTCACAGATACGCAGTATTTT. Encoded protein: CSVRWLTDTQYF.

The table lists this clonotype with many counts. The genes are TRBV20-1 and TRBJ2-1, with D maybe TRBD2 (7 bases). V was shortened by 4 bases and J by 3 bases, with 13 bases between the two germline ends. There are 14 residues in the CDR3. Germline V gives CDR1 DFQATT, CDR2 SNEGSKA (reference sequence). The CDR3 DNA sequence: TGCAGTGCTATCCGGGGGGCCGTCTACAATGAGCAGTTCTTC. Translated, it gives CSAIRGAVYNEQFF.

In its sample, this clonotype was seen many times. V is TRBV9 and J is TRBJ2-5, with 8 bases that match TRBD2. Per germline, CDR1 SGDLS and CDR2 YYNGEE. The length of the CDR3 is 15 residues. Trimming removed 3 bases from V and 3 bases from J; junction bases left unmatched: 7. The CDR3 region has the DNA TGTGCCAGCAGCGCAACACCGGGACTAGAAGAGACCCAGTACTTC. This gives the protein CASSATPGLEETQYF.

This clonotype was seen ten or more times. This sequence joins TRBV2 and TRBJ1-2; D is possibly TRBD1 (6 bases). V was trimmed by 4 bases and J by 2 bases, leaving 11 bases between them. Germline V gene sequence: CDR1 SNHLY, CDR2 FYNNEI. There are 14 residues in the CDR3. The CDR3 coding sequence is TGTGCCAGCAGTGGGACAGCTACGAACTATGGCTACACCTTC. Translation gives CASSGTATNYGYTF.

This chain uses TRBV27 with TRBJ2-2; D gene unclear. Germline V gene data show CDR1 as MNHEY and CDR2 as SMNVEV (reference sequence). The V end was cut by 5 bases, the J end by 7 bases, with 14 bases between. The CDR3 has 14 residues. CDR3 DNA sequence: TGTGCCAGCAGTCCCCCCGGACGGGTCGGGGAGCTGTTTTTT. This gives the protein CASSPPGRVGELFF.

There are many counts of this clonotype. CDR3 bases: TGCAGTGCTAGAGCCCCTAGCGGCCTCTCCTACAATGAGCAGTTCTTC. Protein sequence: CSARAPSGLSYNEQFF. The V and J genes are TRBV20-1 and TRBJ2-1; 7 bases fit TRBD2. J lost 0 bases, V lost 1 base, and 6 bases had no gene match. The CDR3 has 16 residues. CDR1 and CDR2 from the germline V gene are DFQATT and SNEGSKA (reference sequence).